This T cell receptor beta chain was retrieved from a study of blood T cell repertoires in COVID-19. Enrollees, about 18 to 90 years old, lived in 20 to 25 US areas. In the 2 weeks before study entry, exposed participants met a COVID-19 case, which was PCR-confirmed or clinician-diagnosed. The method was immunoSEQ multiplex PCR; TCRdb's version includes in-frame clones alone and lacks a portion of them. The sample includes some 320,000 clones, 85% to 95% of them seen just once. The length of the CDR3 is 16 residues. Trimming took off 5 bases at V and 3 bases at J, with 17 bases between the two ends. Germline V gives CDR1 SGHTA, CDR2 FQGNSA.

This clonotype was sampled from a woman in her 30s who had been exposed to COVID-19. J is TRBJ2-1 and V is TRBV7-2; D may be TRBD1 (7 bases). The specimen was PBMCs or T cells enriched from blood (not recorded which). The CDR3, as DNA: TGTGCCAGCAGCCCCCCGGGGGCAGGGGGCTACAATGAGCAGTTCTTC. Protein sequence: CASSPPGAGGYNEQFF.